This TCR beta chain was captured by sequencing in a study of blood T cell repertoires in COVID-19. On the study more broadly: Samples of COVID-19 (acute and convalescent) were obtained from the United States, Italy and Spain. The analysed material was cDNA or gDNA that came from T cells, B-cell-depleted T cells, or PBMCs.

Per the authors' pipeline: The assay estimated nucleated cells by amplifying reference gene primers. Sequencing was performed with immunoSEQ multiplex PCR; in TCRdb, only in-frame clones are kept and a portion is missing. From that table come the V and J calls and clone size; the DNA was used to work out D and trimming. The data contain about 260,000 clones, roughly 80% of them singletons. The V gene's germline CDR1 is KGHSH and CDR2 LQKENI. V was clipped by 2 bases and J by 3 bases, with 10 bases between them. The CDR3 is made up of 15 amino acids. The chain has TRBV18 and TRBJ1-4; a weak D match, TRBD1 (6 bases). The material sequenced was peripheral blood. The source is a man in his fifties or sixties who had recovered from COVID-19. Written as DNA, the CDR3 is TGTGCCAGCTCACCATTAGGGACATCTAATGAAAAACTGTTTTTT. This gives the protein CASSPLGTSNEKLFF.